Following are 32 T cell receptor beta chains from one sample sequenced in a study of PD-1 blockade in classical Hodgkin lymphoma. This sample's time point: cycle 4 day 1 (C4D1), after about 6 weeks of nivolumab. All patients relapsed after autologous stem cell transplantation, and brentuximab vedotin exposure varied. It was by magnetic negative selection that CD4+ T cells were purified from thawed PBMCs. This table comes from immunoSEQ multiplex PCR, and its TCRdb copy is limited to in-frame clones, with some not included. The sample lists roughly 29,000 clones; 85% were seen once. The input for sequencing was CD4+ T cells from blood, taken before the fourth cycle of nivolumab. Source of these receptors: a human donor with classical Hodgkin lymphoma.

In its sample, this clone was seen once. The CDR3 DNA sequence: TGTGCCACCAGACACGGGAGGAATCAGCCCCAGCATTTT. It codes for CATRHGRNQPQHF. V is TRBV19 and J is TRBJ1-5; D gene unclear. The CDR3 covers 13 residues. Trimming removed 10 bases at V and 4 bases at J, with 14 bases between. Germline CDR1 is LNHDA and CDR2 is SQIVND (reference sequence).

The V gene is TRBV7-2, the J gene TRBJ1-1; D uncertain. V dropped 1 base and J dropped 2 bases, with 8 bases sitting between them. From germline, CDR1 is SGHTA and CDR2 FQGNSA. The length of the CDR3 is 14 residues. The CDR3 DNA is TGTGCCAGCAGCTTAGTACGGACCAACACTGAAGCTTTCTTT. As protein: CASSLVRTNTEAFF.

The chain uses TRBV7-9 and TRBJ1-1; D gene uncertain. The length of the CDR3 is 16 residues. V was pared by 5 bases and J by 0 bases, with 16 bases between. Germline V gene sequence: CDR1 SEHNR, CDR2 FQNEAQ (reference sequence). This chain's CDR3 is CASSVTFRLMNTEAFF. The CDR3 DNA sequence: TGTGCCAGCAGCGTCACTTTTCGGCTTATGAACACTGAAGCTTTCTTT.

The chain couples TRBV10-3 to TRBJ1-1; D uncertain. This CDR3 is built from 11 residues. The germline V gene encodes CDR1 ENHRY and CDR2 SYGVKD. Trimming removed 8 bases from V and 2 bases from J, with 6 bases in between. DNA for the CDR3: TGTGCCATCGCCCAAAACACTGAAGCTTTCTTT. Its protein product is CAIAQNTEAFF.

As for this clone: The junction does not match germline at one end; this may be a read error. This rearrangement joins TRBV4-2 to TRBJ1-4, with 7 bases identical to TRBD1. The germline gives CDR1 LGHNA, CDR2 YNFKEQ. The CDR3 length is 14 residues. DNA of the CDR3: TGTGCCAGCAACCAACAGGGGTATGATGAAAAACTGTTTTTT. This codes for CASNQQGYDEKLFF.

The gene calls are TRBV6-5 and TRBJ1-4; D gene unclear. V was shortened by 7 bases and J by 5 bases, with 5 bases between the two germline ends. The CDR3 loop spans 11 amino acids. The V gene's germline CDR1 is MNHEY and CDR2 SVGAGI. This chain's CDR3 is CASIRNEKLFF. Written as DNA, the CDR3 is TGTGCCAGCATTAGAAATGAAAAACTGTTTTTT.

V and J are TRBV10-3 and TRBJ2-1, with D uncertain. The CDR3 is 13 amino acids. Trimming cost V 6 bases and J 5 bases, with 11 bases left between them. Per the germline V gene, CDR1 is ENHRY and CDR2 is SYGVKD. The CDR3: CAISPNLDNEQFF. CDR3 nucleotide sequence: TGTGCCATCAGCCCGAACTTGGACAATGAGCAGTTCTTC.

The J gene is TRBJ2-7, the V gene TRBV5-1, with 10 bases matching TRBD2. Germline lookup yields CDR1 SGHRS and CDR2 YFSETQ. This CDR3 spans 16 amino acids. The V and J ends lost 5 bases and 0 bases, in that order; junction bases with no gene match: 8. The CDR3 DNA sequence: TGCGCCAGCAGAGCTGGACTAGCGGTACTCTCCTACGAGCAGTACTTC. Translated, it gives CASRAGLAVLSYEQYF.

J is TRBJ1-4 and V is TRBV19; D call uncertain. V shed 5 bases and J shed 5 bases, with 18 bases lying between them. Per the germline V gene, CDR1 is LNHDA and CDR2 is SQIVND (reference sequence). The CDR3 totals 16 residues. This CDR3 is CASSDGRSAKNEKLFF. For the CDR3, the DNA is TGTGCCAGTAGTGATGGCAGGTCTGCGAAAAATGAAAAACTGTTTTTT.

The chain recombines TRBV7-2 with TRBJ2-1, with 10 bases aligning to TRBD2. Germline V gives CDR1 SGHTA, CDR2 FQGNSA. V trimming: 0 bases; J trimming: 3 bases; junction bases outside the gene matches: 8. The CDR3 has 18 residues. CDR3 nucleotides: TGTGCCAGCAGCTTAGCAGCTAGCGGGAGATCTGGCTACAATGAGCAGTTCTTC. Translated: CASSLAASGRSGYNEQFF.

The chain links TRBV4-2 to TRBJ2-7, with 11 bases matching TRBD2. The germline gives CDR1 LGHNA, CDR2 YNFKEQ. Trimming removed 1 base from V and 0 bases from J; junction bases left unmatched: 2. CDR3 length: 16 amino acids. CDR3 protein: CASSQAGTSGSYEQYF. CDR3 DNA: TGTGCCAGCAGCCAAGCGGGGACTAGCGGCTCCTACGAGCAGTACTTC.

The rearrangement joins TRBV19 to TRBJ1-5; a possible D gene is TRBD1 (6 bases). Deletions cut 7 bases from V and 0 bases from J, with 13 bases between. The CDR3 is 15 amino acids. In germline, CDR1 is LNHDA, CDR2 SQIVND (reference sequence). The CDR3 spells CASMGGGYSNQPQHF. Here the CDR3 DNA reads TGTGCCAGTATGGGAGGGGGTTATAGCAATCAGCCCCAGCATTTT.

This clone was seen a few times. The rearrangement joins TRBV2 to TRBJ1-5, with D possibly TRBD1 on 6 matching bases. V lost 5 bases, J lost 0 bases, and 8 bases lay in between. CDR1 is SNHLY, CDR2 FYNNEI, per germline. The CDR3 length is 14 residues. The CDR3 spells CASSRTVSNQPQHF. Here the CDR3 DNA reads TGTGCCAGCAGTCGGACAGTTAGCAATCAGCCCCAGCATTTT. Complete variable domain (other parts from reference TRBV2 and TRBJ1-5): EPEVTQTPSHQVTQMGQEVILRCVPISNHLYFYWYRQILGQKVEFLVSFYNNEISEKSEIFDDQFSVERPDGSNFTLKIRSTKLEDSAMYFCASSRTVSNQPQHFGDGTRLSIL.

This clone was observed once. This chain uses TRBV7-9 with TRBJ2-3, with 9 nucleotides matching TRBD2. V lost 1 base, J lost 2 bases, and 10 bases stayed unmatched. CDR1 is SEHNR and CDR2 is FQNEAQ in the germline V gene (reference sequence). The CDR3 has 18 residues. Written as DNA, the CDR3 is TGTGCCAGCAGCTTAGTACGGGGGGGACTAGCCAACACAGATACGCAGTATTTT. Its protein product is CASSLVRGGLANTDTQYF.

The chain recombines TRBV19 with TRBJ2-3; 8 bases match TRBD2. The ends lost 6 bases at V and 5 bases at J; junction bases unmatched: 10. Germline V gene sequence: CDR1 LNHDA, CDR2 SQIVND (reference sequence). The CDR3 is made up of 15 amino acids. The CDR3, as DNA: TGTGCCAGTAGAAAGCCCGGGAGGGCCGGAGATACGCAGTATTTT. Protein sequence: CASRKPGRAGDTQYF. Variable domain in full (rest from reference TRBV19 and TRBJ2-3): DGGITQSPKYLFRKEGQNVTLSCEQNLNHDAMYWYRQDPGQGLRLIYYSQIVNDFQKGDIAEGYSVSREKKESFPLTVTSAQKNPTAFYLCASRKPGRAGDTQYFGPGTRLTVL.

V and J are TRBV10-3 and TRBJ2-5, with a possible D match to TRBD1 (5 bases). The germline CDR1 and CDR2 sequences are ENHRY and SYGVKD. V was trimmed by 0 bases and J by 1 base, leaving 12 bases between them. CDR3 size: 16 residues. The DNA for the CDR3 is TGTGCCATCAGTGAGTCGAAAGGGGCTCCCCAAGAGACCCAGTACTTC. Translation: CAISESKGAPQETQYF.

The CDR3 protein is CASSSRGTGVGTYEQYF. CDR3 DNA: TGTGCCAGCAGCTCGAGAGGGACAGGGGTCGGAACCTACGAGCAGTACTTC. The gene calls are TRBV7-2 and TRBJ2-7; 10 nucleotides agree with TRBD1. The CDR3 length is 17 residues. Germline values: CDR1 SGHTA, CDR2 FQGNSA. J gave up 2 bases and V 4 bases, and 11 bases lay outside the gene matches. The full variable domain, with the rest looked up from reference TRBV7-2 and TRBJ2-7, is GAGVSQSPSNKVTEKGKDVELRCDPISGHTALYWYRQSLGQGLEFLIYFQGNSAPDKSGLPSDRFSAERTGGSVSTLTIQRTQQEDSAVYLCASSSRGTGVGTYEQYFGPGTRLTVT.

A word on this clone: This CDR3 is also generated by other DNA sequences in the sample. The chain combines TRBV18 with TRBJ1-2; maybe TRBD1 (5 bases). From germline, CDR1 is KGHSH and CDR2 LQKENI. The V and J ends lost 0 bases and 0 bases respectively, with 8 bases between them. The CDR3 is made up of 15 amino acids. The CDR3 sequence: CASSPPTGANYGYTF. The CDR3 bases are TGTGCCAGCTCACCACCGACGGGGGCTAACTATGGCTACACCTTC. The full variable domain, its missing parts supplied by reference TRBV18 and TRBJ1-2, is NAGVMQNPRHLVRRRGQEARLRCSPMKGHSHVYWYRQLPEEGLKFMVYLQKENIIDESGMPKERFSAEFPKEGPSILRIQQVVRGDSAAYFCASSPPTGANYGYTFGSGTRLTVV.

The V call is TRBV19, the J call TRBJ2-5; no definite D call. There are 15 residues in the CDR3. CDR1 LNHDA and CDR2 SQIVND come from the germline V gene (reference sequence). The V end lost 3 bases, the J end lost 1 base, and 12 bases lay between the germline ends. DNA for the CDR3: TGTGCCAGTAGTATGAGGCGGTCGGGCCAAGAGACCCAGTACTTC. Its protein is CASSMRRSGQETQYF.

The V and J genes are TRBV7-2 and TRBJ2-3; no firm D call. The CDR3 sequence is 14 residues long. Deletions cut 4 bases from V and 1 base from J, with 9 bases between. The germline CDR1 and CDR2 sequences are SGHTA and FQGNSA. The CDR3 is CASSSGRGTDTQYF. The CDR3 region has the DNA TGTGCCAGCAGCTCCGGAAGGGGCACAGATACGCAGTATTTT.

V usage is TRBV2 and J usage is TRBJ2-1, with no clear D. Germline-derived CDR1 and CDR2 are SNHLY and FYNNEI. V was shortened by 5 bases and J by 0 bases, with 2 bases between the two germline ends. The CDR3 is 12 amino acids. The CDR3 protein is CASSPSYNEQFF. CDR3 coding DNA: TGTGCCAGCAGTCCCTCCTACAATGAGCAGTTCTTC.

This clone is a singleton in its sample. The CDR3 here is CAISESTANYGYTF. The CDR3, as DNA: TGTGCCATCAGTGAGTCGACAGCGAACTATGGCTACACCTTC. The J gene is TRBJ1-2, the V gene TRBV10-3; a weak D match, TRBD1 (5 bases). The ends were cut back, 0 bases at V and 2 bases at J, with 7 bases in the middle. Germline V gene lookup returns CDR1 ENHRY and CDR2 SYGVKD. The CDR3 has 14 residues.

This chain connects TRBV25-1 to TRBJ2-3; 7 bases are a match to TRBD2. The germline V gene has CDR1 MGHDK and CDR2 SYGVNS. The CDR3 contains 15 residues. After removal of 2 bases from V and 1 base from J, the junction contained 3 bases not matched to a gene. The CDR3 spells CASSEPGRGTDTQYF. CDR3 DNA sequence: TGTGCCAGCAGTGAACCTGGGAGGGGCACAGATACGCAGTATTTT.

V usage is TRBV15 and J usage is TRBJ2-7, with a weak D call TRBD2 (6 bases). This CDR3 region has 15 residues. Trimming took 0 bases from V and 3 from J, leaving 12 bases between them. Germline values: CDR1 LNHNV, CDR2 YYDKDF (reference sequence). The CDR3, as DNA: TGTGCCACCAGCAGAGATTGGGGAGGTTTCTACGAGCAGTACTTC. This gives the protein CATSRDWGGFYEQYF.

The rearrangement links TRBV6-5 to TRBJ2-4; D remains ambiguous. CDR1 MNHEY and CDR2 SVGAGI come from the germline V gene. Trimming took 0 bases from V and 3 from J, leaving 12 bases between them. This CDR3 has 16 residues. CDR3: CASSYSFSRVKNIQYF. The CDR3 DNA is TGTGCCAGCAGTTACTCGTTCAGCAGAGTCAAAAACATTCAGTACTTC.

This rearrangement joins TRBV6-1 to TRBJ1-5; D may be TRBD1 (6 bases). CDR3 length: 14 residues. CDR1 MNHNS and CDR2 SASEGT come from the germline V gene. V lost 2 bases and J lost 4, with 9 bases in between. This CDR3 is CASSELGGNQPQHF. The CDR3 coding sequence is TGTGCCAGCAGTGAACTAGGGGGAAATCAGCCCCAGCATTTT.

This rearrangement joins TRBV4-2 to TRBJ1-1; D ambiguous. The CDR3 covers 11 residues. V was shortened by 7 bases and J by 5 bases, with 8 bases between the two germline ends. Germline loops: CDR1 LGHNA, CDR2 YNFKEQ. The CDR3 nucleotides are TGTGCCAGCACCGACCGAACTGAAGCTTTCTTT. As protein: CASTDRTEAFF.

The genes are TRBV11-3 and TRBJ2-5; D is unclear. The CDR3 runs 16 residues. Trimming left V 1 base short and J 1 base short, with 13 bases between. The germline V gene encodes CDR1 SGHNT and CDR2 YENEEA. The CDR3 DNA reads as TGTGCCAGCAGCTTAGGAGGAGCAAGTACCCAAGAGACCCAGTACTTC. It yields the protein CASSLGGASTQETQYF. Complete variable domain (other parts from reference TRBV11-3 and TRBJ2-5): EAGVVQSPRYKIIEKKQPVAFWCNPISGHNTLYWYLQNLGQGPELLIRYENEEAVDDSQLPKDRFSAERLKGVDSTLKIQPAELGDSAVYLCASSLGGASTQETQYFGPGTRLLVL.

The gene calls are TRBV5-6 and TRBJ1-2; TRBD1 is a possible D gene (5 bases). Trimming pared 2 bases from V and 6 bases from J, leaving 29 bases between. Germline assignment: CDR1 SGHDT and CDR2 YYEEEE. This CDR3 is 19 amino acids long. CDR3 coding DNA: TGTGCCAGCAGCTTTAACGGGGCCGGCAGTCCCCCCATCTCCGATGGCTACACCTTC. Translation gives CASSFNGAGSPPISDGYTF.

The chain is built from TRBV19 and TRBJ2-4; TRBD1 matches at 7 bases. Trimming cost V 3 bases and J 1 base; bases outside gene matches: 0. Looked up from germline, CDR1 is LNHDA and CDR2 is SQIVND (reference sequence). The CDR3 is made up of 14 amino acids. DNA for the CDR3: TGTGCCAGTAGTATGACAGGGGCCAAAAACATTCAGTACTTC. It encodes CASSMTGAKNIQYF.

The rearrangement joins TRBV29-1 to TRBJ2-3; 7 bases align to TRBD2. Trimming cost V 4 bases and J 1 base; bases outside gene matches: 8. The germline CDR1 and CDR2 sequences are SQVTM and ANQGSEA. The CDR3 consists of 15 residues. CDR3 sequence: CSVGRLAQGTDTQYF. DNA for the CDR3: TGCAGCGTTGGCCGACTAGCCCAGGGCACAGATACGCAGTATTTT.

This chain uses TRBV19 with TRBJ1-1, with D possibly being TRBD1 (5 bases). This CDR3 is 16 amino acids long. Looked up from germline, CDR1 is LNHDA and CDR2 is SQIVND (reference sequence). V gave up 7 bases and J gave up 4 bases, with 22 bases separating them. DNA for the CDR3: TGTGCCAGTAACAAACCCTTCTTCGACAGTTCCACTGAAGCTTTCTTT. This encodes CASNKPFFDSSTEAFF.